This TCR beta chain was sequenced in a study of beta chain features in type 1 diabetes. Points from the study as a whole: Shortening that was moderate but significant affected the TCRB CDR3s of Type 1 diabetes patients in all four CD4+ subsets.

As every portion of the isolated RNA was reverse transcribed, the sequencing read expressed TCRB transcripts. Repertoires were generated with immunoSEQ multiplex PCR, while TCRdb's copy carries only in-frame clones and drops some. The data contain hundreds of thousands of clones, more than 13% of them singletons. CDR1 is LGHNA, CDR2 YSLEER, per germline. Trimming at V came to 5 bases and at J to 7 bases, leaving 10 bases not matched to a gene. This CDR3 region has 15 residues. Notes on this clone: Its matching antigen is unknown.

This chain uses TRBV4-3 with TRBJ2-1; 8 bases match TRBD1. This receptor was identified in a man younger than 35 with type 1 diabetes. Sequenced material: naive CD4+ T cells from blood. The CDR3 here is CASSWSRTGYNEQFF. The CDR3 coding sequence is TGCGCCAGCAGCTGGTCGAGGACAGGGTATAATGAGCAGTTCTTC.